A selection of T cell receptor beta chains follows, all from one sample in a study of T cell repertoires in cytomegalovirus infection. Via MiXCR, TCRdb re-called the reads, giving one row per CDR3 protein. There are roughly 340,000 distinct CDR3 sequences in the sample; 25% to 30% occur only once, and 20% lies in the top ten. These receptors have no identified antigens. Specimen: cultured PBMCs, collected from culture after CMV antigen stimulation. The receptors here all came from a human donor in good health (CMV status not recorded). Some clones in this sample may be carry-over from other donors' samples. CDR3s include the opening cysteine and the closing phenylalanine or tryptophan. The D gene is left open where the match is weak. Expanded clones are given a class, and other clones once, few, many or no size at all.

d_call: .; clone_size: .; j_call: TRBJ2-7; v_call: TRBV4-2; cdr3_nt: TGTGCCAGCAGCCAAGGGCGCGGCGAGCAGTACTTC; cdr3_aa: CASSQGRGEQYF
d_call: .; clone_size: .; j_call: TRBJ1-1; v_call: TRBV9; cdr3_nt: TGTGCCAGCAGCGTACAGGGATCCGGCACTGAAGCTTTCTTT; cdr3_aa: CASSVQGSGTEAFF
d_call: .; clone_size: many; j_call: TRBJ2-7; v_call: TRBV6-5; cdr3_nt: TGTGCCAGCAGTATGGGCGGGGCCTACGAGCAGTACTTC; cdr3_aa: CASSMGGAYEQYF
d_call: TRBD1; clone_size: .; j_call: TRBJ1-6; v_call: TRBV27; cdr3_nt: TGTGCCAGCAACAGGGGGAGCTCCTATAATTCACCCCTCCACTTT; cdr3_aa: CASNRGSSYNSPLHF
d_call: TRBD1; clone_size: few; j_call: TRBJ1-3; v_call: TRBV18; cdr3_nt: TGTGCCAGCTCACCGTACACCGGGACAGGGGCTGGAAACACCATATATTTT; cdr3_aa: CASSPYTGTGAGNTIYF
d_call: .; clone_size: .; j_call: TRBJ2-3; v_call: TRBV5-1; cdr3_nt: TGCGCCAGCAGCTTGGCTCGCTCGGCTCTCACAGATACGCAGTATTTT; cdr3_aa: CASSLARSALTDTQYF
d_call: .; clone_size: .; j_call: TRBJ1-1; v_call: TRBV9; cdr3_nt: TGTGCCAGCAGCCCAGTGGGGGTAGGGATGAACACTGAAGCTTTCTTT; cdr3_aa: CASSPVGVGMNTEAFF
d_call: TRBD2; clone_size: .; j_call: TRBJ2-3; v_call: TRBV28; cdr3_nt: TGTGCCAGCAGCACCTCCGCGGGAGAGGGCACAGATACGCAGTATTTT; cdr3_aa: CASSTSAGEGTDTQYF
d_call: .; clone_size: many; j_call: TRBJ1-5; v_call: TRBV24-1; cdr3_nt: TGTGCCACCAGTGCAGGCAGTAGCAATCAGCCCCAGCATTTT; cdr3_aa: CATSAGSSNQPQHF
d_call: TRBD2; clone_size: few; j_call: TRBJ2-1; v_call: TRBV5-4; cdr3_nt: TGTGCCAGCAGCTCGCGGACCGGGGGGAGGGACAATGAGCAGTTCTTC; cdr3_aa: CASSSRTGGRDNEQFF
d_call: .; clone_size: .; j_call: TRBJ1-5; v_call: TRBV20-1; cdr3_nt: TGCAGTGCAACAGTCATGGGGGTTTATGGCAATCAGCCCCAGCATTTT; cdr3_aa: CSATVMGVYGNQPQHF
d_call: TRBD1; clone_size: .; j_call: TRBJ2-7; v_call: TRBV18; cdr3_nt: TGTGCCAGCTCACCATTTCAGGGGGAGTACGAGCAGTACTTC; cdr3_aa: CASSPFQGEYEQYF
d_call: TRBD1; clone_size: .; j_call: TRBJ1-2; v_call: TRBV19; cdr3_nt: TGTGCCAGTAGTTCCCGGGACAGACGGTTCTATGGCTACACCTTC; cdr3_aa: CASSSRDRRFYGYTF
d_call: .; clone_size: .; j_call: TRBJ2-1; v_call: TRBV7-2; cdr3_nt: TGTGCCAGCAGCTTTGGCGGGGAGGCCCCTGAGCAGTTCTTC; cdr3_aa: CASSFGGEAPEQFF
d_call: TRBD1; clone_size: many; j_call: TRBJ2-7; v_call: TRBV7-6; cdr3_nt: TGTGCCAGCAGCCGCCGCTTCCGGGACAGAGCCTACGAGCAGTACTTC; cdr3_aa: CASSRRFRDRAYEQYF
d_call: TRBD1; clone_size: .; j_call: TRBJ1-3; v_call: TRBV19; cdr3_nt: TGTGCCAGTAGTATCTCGGCAGGGGGGAGCTCTGGAAACACCATATATTTT; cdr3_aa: CASSISAGGSSGNTIYF
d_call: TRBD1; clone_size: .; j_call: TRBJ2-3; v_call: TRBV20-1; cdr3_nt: TGCAGAGCTAGACCGAGGGACAGGGGGTTTACAGATACGCAGTATTTT; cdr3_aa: CRARPRDRGFTDTQYF
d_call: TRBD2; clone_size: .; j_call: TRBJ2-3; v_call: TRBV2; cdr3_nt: TGTGCTAGCAACAGCGGGGGACGCACAGATACGCAGTATTTT; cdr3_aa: CASNSGGRTDTQYF
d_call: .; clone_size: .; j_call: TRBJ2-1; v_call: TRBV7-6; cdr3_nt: TGTGCCAGCAGCTCCGGACGTGAGCAGTTCTTC; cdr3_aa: CASSSGREQFF
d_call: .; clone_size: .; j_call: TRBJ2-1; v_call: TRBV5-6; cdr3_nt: TGTGCCAGCAGCCCAGGGGATAAGAGCTCCTACAATGAGCAGTTCTTC; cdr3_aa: CASSPGDKSSYNEQFF
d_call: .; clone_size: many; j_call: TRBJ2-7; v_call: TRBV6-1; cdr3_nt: TGTGCCAGCAGTACCTCCGGGACCACAATCACCTACGAGCAGTACTTC; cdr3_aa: CASSTSGTTITYEQYF
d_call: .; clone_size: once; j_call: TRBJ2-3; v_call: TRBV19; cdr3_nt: TGTGCCAGTATGGACGGATCTAGCACAGATACGCAGTATTTT; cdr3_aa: CASMDGSSTDTQYF
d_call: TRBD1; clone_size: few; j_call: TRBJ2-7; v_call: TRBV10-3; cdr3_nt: TGTGCCATCAGTCCGATACAGGGGGACTACGAGCAGTACTTC; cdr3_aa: CAISPIQGDYEQYF
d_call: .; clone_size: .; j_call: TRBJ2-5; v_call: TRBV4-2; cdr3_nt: TGTGCCAGCAGCCCCCAAGGCGGTGGGAGCGGTGGACGACAAGAGACCCAGTACTTC; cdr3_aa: CASSPQGGGSGGRQETQYF
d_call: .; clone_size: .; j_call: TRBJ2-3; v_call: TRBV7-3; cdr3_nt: TGTGCCAGCAGCTTAACCGCCGGCACAGATACGCAGTATTTT; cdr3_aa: CASSLTAGTDTQYF
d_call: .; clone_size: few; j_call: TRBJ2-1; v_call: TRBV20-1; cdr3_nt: TGCAGTGCTAGCGGTGGATCCGGGGGTAGTTACAATGAGCAGTTCTTC; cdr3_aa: CSASGGSGGSYNEQFF
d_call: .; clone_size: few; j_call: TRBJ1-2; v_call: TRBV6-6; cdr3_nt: TGTGCCAGCAGTGGTCAAGGACCGCTCTATGGCTACACCTTC; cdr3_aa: CASSGQGPLYGYTF
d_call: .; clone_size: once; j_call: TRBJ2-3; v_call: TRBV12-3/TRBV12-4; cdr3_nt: TGTGCCAGCAGTACCTCGAAGCGGGCAGATACGCAGTATTTT; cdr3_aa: CASSTSKRADTQYF
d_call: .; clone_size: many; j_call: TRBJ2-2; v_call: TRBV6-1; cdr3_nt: TGTGCCAGCAGTGAAGTCACAGACACCGGGGAGCTGTTTTTT; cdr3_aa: CASSEVTDTGELFF
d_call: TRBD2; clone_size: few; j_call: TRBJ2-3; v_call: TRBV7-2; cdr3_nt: TGTGCCAGCAGCATCCCAGCGGGAGACACAGATACGCAGTATTTT; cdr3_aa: CASSIPAGDTDTQYF
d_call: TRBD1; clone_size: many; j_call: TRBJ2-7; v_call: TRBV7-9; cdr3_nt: TGTGCCAGCAGCTTAATACTACAGGGGGAGCAGTACTTC; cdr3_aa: CASSLILQGEQYF
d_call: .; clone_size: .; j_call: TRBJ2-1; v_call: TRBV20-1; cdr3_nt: TGCAGTGCTAGACAGGGTGGACTACAGAGAAATGAGCAGTTCTTC; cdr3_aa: CSARQGGLQRNEQFF
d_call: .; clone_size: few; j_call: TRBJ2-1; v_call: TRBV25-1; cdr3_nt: TGTGCCAGCAGGGGCCCTGGCGGACCTTACTACAATGAGCAGTTCTTC; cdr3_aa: CASRGPGGPYYNEQFF
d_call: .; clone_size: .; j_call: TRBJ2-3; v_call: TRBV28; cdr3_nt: TGTGCCAGCAGCGGGGACCCAGATACGCAGTATTTT; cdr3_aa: CASSGDPDTQYF
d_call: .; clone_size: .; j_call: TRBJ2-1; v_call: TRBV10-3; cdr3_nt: TGTGCCATCAGTGAGTACTCAGAGTCCAATGAGCAGTTCTTC; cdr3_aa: CAISEYSESNEQFF
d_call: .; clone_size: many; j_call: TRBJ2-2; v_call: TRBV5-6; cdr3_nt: TGTGCCAGCAGCTATGACCTTTCCTCCAACACCGGGGAGCTGTTTTTT; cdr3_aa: CASSYDLSSNTGELFF
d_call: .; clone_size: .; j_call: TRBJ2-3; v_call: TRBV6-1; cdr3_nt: TGTGCCAGCAGTTCCTCAGCAGATACGCAGTATTTT; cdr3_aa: CASSSSADTQYF
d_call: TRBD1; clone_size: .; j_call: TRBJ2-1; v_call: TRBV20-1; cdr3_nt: TGCAGTGCTTCCCGGACAGGGGGCTACAATGAGCAGTTCTTC; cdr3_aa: CSASRTGGYNEQFF
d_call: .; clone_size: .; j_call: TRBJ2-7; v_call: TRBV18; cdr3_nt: TGTGCCAGCTCACCACCCCAGCGGTCCGCCTACGAGCAGTACTTC; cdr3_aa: CASSPPQRSAYEQYF
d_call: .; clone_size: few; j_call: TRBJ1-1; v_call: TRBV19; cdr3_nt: TGTGCCAGTATCAATAACCCGGGCACTGAAGCTTTCTTT; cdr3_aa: CASINNPGTEAFF
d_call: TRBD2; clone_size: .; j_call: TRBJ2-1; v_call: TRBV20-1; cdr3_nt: TGCAGTGCTCACACCGGGACTAGCGGGAGATTCTCCAATGAGCAGTTCTTC; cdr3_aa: CSAHTGTSGRFSNEQFF
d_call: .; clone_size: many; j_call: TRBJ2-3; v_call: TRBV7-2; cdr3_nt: TGTGCCAGCAGCTTACCGGGGGCCAGCACAGATACGCAGTATTTT; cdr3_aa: CASSLPGASTDTQYF
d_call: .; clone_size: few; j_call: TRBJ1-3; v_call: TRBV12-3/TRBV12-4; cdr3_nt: TGTGCCAGCAGACCCAGCCACGGAGGTCCGAACACCATATATTTT; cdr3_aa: CASRPSHGGPNTIYF
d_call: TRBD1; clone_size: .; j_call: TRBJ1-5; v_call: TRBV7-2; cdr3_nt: TGTGCCAGCAGCCAAACCTTCCCAGGGGGCGAGGGGCCCCAGCATTTT; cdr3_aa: CASSQTFPGGEGPQHF
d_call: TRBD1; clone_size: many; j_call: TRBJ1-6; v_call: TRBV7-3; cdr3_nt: TGTGCCAGCAGCAGGGCCGGGACAGCTAATTCACCCCTCCACTTT; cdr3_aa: CASSRAGTANSPLHF
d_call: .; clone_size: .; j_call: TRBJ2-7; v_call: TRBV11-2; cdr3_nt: TGTGCCAGCAGCTTAGAGGAATCATCCTACTCCTACGAGCAGTACTTC; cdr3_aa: CASSLEESSYSYEQYF
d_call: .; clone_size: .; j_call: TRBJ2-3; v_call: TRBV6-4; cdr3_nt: TGTGCCAGCAGTCCCGGGACCGCAGATGGTGCAGATACGCAGTATTTT; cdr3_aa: CASSPGTADGADTQYF
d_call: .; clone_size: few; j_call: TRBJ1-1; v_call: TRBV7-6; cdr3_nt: TGTGCCAGCAGCCCGGGAACTGGGGTGCAAGCTTTCTTT; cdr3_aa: CASSPGTGVQAFF
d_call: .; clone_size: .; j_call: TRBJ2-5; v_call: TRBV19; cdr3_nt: TGTGCCAGTAGTAACACAGCCCAAGAGACCCAGTACTTC; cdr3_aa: CASSNTAQETQYF
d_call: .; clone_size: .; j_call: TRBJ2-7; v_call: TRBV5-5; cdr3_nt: TGTGCCAGCAGCATGACAAGCAGGGGATCCTACGAGCAGTACTTC; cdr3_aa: CASSMTSRGSYEQYF
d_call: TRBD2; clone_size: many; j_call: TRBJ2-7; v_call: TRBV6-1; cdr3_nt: TGTGCCAGCAGCCTGAAGCGGGAGGCTTCCTACGAGCAGTACTTC; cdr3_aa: CASSLKREASYEQYF